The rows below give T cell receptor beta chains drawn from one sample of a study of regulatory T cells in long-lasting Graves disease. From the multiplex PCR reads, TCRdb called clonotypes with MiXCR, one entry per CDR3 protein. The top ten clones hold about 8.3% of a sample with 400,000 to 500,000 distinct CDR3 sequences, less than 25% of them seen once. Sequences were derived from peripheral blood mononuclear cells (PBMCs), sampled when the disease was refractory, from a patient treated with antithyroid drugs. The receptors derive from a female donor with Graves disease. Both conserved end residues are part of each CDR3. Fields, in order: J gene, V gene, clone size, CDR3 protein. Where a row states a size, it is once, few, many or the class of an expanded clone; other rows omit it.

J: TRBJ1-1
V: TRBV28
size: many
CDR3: CASSRPRFGTEAFF

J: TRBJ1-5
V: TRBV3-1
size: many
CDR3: CASSPSGPINQPQHF

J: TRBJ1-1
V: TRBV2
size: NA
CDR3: CASSEVVGQRLEAFF

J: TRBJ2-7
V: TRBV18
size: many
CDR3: CASSPPITYEQYF

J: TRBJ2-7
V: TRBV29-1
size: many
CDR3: CSVLQGARGEQYF

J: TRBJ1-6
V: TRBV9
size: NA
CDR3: CASSLRDAGTVPNSPLHF

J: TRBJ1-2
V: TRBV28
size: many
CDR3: CASYDHRGAYGYTF

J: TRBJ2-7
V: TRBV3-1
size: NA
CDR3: CASSLWTGGSYEQYF

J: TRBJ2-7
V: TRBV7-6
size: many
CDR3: CASSLGAGLAAYEQYF

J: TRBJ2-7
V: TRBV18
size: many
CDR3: CASSNGKVEYF

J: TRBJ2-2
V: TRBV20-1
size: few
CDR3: CSARERKRALANTGELFF

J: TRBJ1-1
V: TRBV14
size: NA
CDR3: CASSPLTGGILGAFF

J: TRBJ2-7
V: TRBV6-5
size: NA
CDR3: CASGYFFGGTHEQYF

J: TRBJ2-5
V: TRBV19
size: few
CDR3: CASSISGTSGRETQYF

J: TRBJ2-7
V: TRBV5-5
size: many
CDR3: CASSFGAGTYEQYF

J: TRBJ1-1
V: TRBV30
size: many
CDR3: CAWSWDSRNTEAFF

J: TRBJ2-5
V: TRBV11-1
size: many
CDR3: CASSLTSGLAGESGTQYF

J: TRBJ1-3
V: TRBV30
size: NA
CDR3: CAWMGQGASGNTIYF

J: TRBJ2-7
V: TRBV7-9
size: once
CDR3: CASSSATGREDEQYF

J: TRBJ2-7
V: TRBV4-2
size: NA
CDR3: CASSHREGDTYEQYF

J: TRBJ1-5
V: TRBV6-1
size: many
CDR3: CASTRTQNQPQHF

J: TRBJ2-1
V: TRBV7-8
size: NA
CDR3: CASSSKRDRVLHEQFF

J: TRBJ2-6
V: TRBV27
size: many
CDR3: CASSFYRTGIRSGANVLTF

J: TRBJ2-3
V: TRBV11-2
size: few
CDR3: CASSGRGSDTQYF

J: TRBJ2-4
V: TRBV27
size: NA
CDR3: CASRGGQLAKNIQYF

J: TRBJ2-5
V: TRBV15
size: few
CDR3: CATSRDPGGAETQYF

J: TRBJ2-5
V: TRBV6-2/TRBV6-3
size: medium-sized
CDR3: CASSYSSSGGETQYF

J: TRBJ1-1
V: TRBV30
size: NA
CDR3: CAWTGRGNTEAFF

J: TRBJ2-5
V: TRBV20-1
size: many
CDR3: CSARAGGKETQYF

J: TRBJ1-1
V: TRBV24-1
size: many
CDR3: CATSGRGGHTEAFF

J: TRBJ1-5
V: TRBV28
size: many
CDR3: CASSFPGTGTAKHF

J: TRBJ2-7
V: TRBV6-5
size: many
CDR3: CASSYLGEQYF

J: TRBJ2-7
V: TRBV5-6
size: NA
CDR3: CASSDSGRAVDEQYF

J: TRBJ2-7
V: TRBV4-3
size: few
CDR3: CASSQGGPGQGNYEQYF

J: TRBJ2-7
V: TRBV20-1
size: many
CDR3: CSVSPNSYEQYF

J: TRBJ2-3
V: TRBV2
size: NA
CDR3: CASSNRVGGTDTQYF

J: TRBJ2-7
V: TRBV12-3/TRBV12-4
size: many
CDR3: CASSLSGAVSYEQYF

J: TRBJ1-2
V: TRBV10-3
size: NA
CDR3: CAISENLQDGYTF

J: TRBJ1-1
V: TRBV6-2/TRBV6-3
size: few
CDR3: CASSDRLENTEAFF

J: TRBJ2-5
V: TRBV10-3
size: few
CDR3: CAISQILGETQYF

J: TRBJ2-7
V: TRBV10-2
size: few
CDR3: CASSESRGSGSYEQYF

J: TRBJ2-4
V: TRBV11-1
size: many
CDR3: CASSPPGQGRDIQYF

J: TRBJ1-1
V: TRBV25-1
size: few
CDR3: CASSEFGDPDTEAFF

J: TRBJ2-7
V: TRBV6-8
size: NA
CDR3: CASSYTGGWTYEQYF

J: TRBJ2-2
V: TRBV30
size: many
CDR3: CAWSTGWGNTGELFF

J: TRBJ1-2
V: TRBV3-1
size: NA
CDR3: CASSTRDFYGYTF

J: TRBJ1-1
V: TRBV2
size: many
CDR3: CASSSNGGGTEAFF